The present T cell receptor (beta chain) was sequenced within a study of T cell changes during pregnancy in multiple sclerosis. The repertoire was sequenced with immunoSEQ multiplex PCR; TCRdb's copy has only in-frame clones and lacks some. This sample carries 35,000 or so clones, 90% to 95% of them seen once, and the ten largest clones take 2.5% to 3.5%. CDR1 is MNHEY and CDR2 is SMNVEV in the germline V gene (reference sequence). J gave up 7 bases and V 2 bases, and 2 bases lay outside the gene matches. This CDR3 is built from 14 residues. This receptor was identified in a female donor in good health, enrolled as a control in a pregnancy study. The chain has TRBV27 and TRBJ2-2, with 9 positions matching TRBD2. This specimen was CD4+ T cells from peripheral blood mononuclear cells, taken in the third trimester of pregnancy. The chain's CDR3 is CASSLAGGIGELFF. DNA of the CDR3: TGTGCCAGCAGTTTAGCGGGGGGGATCGGGGAGCTGTTTTTT.